This is a list of T cell receptor beta chains from one sample in a study of blood T cell repertoires in COVID-19. Clones were sequenced by immunoSEQ multiplex PCR, and TCRdb holds only the in-frame ones, with some missing. The table has some 180,000 clones, roughly 90% seen once. Material for sequencing was peripheral blood. These receptors were obtained from a man in his fifties with acute or convalescent COVID-19. CDR3s include the opening cysteine and the closing phenylalanine or tryptophan. A D gene is named only where the DNA matches it firmly. Clone size is stated in some rows and not others, as once, few, many or a class when expanded.

clone size: -
J gene: TRBJ2-7
D gene: TRBD1
V gene: TRBV5-5
CDR3 protein: CASSLYGTETYEQYF
CDR3 DNA: TGTGCCAGCAGCTTATACGGGACAGAGACCTACGAGCAGTACTTC

clone size: -
J gene: TRBJ1-5
D gene: -
V gene: TRBV20-1
CDR3 protein: CSASASSGRPQPQHF
CDR3 DNA: TGCAGTGCTAGTGCATCCTCGGGGAGGCCTCAGCCCCAGCATTTT

clone size: -
J gene: TRBJ2-1
D gene: TRBD2
V gene: TRBV7-7
CDR3 protein: CASSPRGAGGRNEQFF
CDR3 DNA: TGTGCCAGCAGCCCTAGGGGGGCGGGAGGTAGAAATGAGCAGTTCTTC

clone size: -
J gene: TRBJ1-3
D gene: TRBD1
V gene: TRBV30
CDR3 protein: CAWSGSGTAYSGNTIYF
CDR3 DNA: TGTGCCTGGAGTGGCTCCGGGACAGCCTACTCTGGAAACACCATATATTTT

clone size: -
J gene: TRBJ2-3
D gene: -
V gene: TRBV25-1
CDR3 protein: CASSGQGTDTQYF
CDR3 DNA: TGTGCCAGCAGTGGCCAGGGGACAGATACGCAGTATTTT

clone size: -
J gene: TRBJ1-4
D gene: -
V gene: TRBV5-1
CDR3 protein: CASSETPTGLNEKLFF
CDR3 DNA: TGCGCCAGCAGCGAGACCCCGACAGGCCTTAATGAAAAACTGTTTTTT

clone size: once
J gene: TRBJ1-2
D gene: TRBD1
V gene: TRBV18
CDR3 protein: CASSPQPPVGQVETNYGYTF
CDR3 DNA: TGTGCCAGCTCACCACAGCCTCCGGTAGGACAGGTTGAAACTAACTATGGCTACACCTTC

clone size: -
J gene: TRBJ2-1
D gene: -
V gene: TRBV3-1/TRBV3-2
CDR3 protein: CASSHGRGSYNEQFF
CDR3 DNA: TGTGCCAGCAGCCATGGCAGGGGCTCCTACAATGAGCAGTTCTTC

clone size: -
J gene: TRBJ1-3
D gene: TRBD1
V gene: TRBV28
CDR3 protein: CASSRQGGGNTIYF
CDR3 DNA: TGTGCCAGTTCGCGACAGGGAGGTGGAAACACCATATATTTT

clone size: -
J gene: TRBJ1-4
D gene: -
V gene: TRBV15
CDR3 protein: CATSRDLIDEKLFF
CDR3 DNA: TGTGCCACCAGCAGAGATCTAATAGATGAAAAACTGTTTTTT

clone size: -
J gene: TRBJ1-2
D gene: TRBD1
V gene: TRBV5-5
CDR3 protein: CASSILTTGEDGYTF
CDR3 DNA: TGTGCCAGCAGCATTCTAACTACAGGGGAGGATGGCTACACCTTC

clone size: few
J gene: TRBJ1-2
D gene: -
V gene: TRBV28
CDR3 protein: CASSRDLYGYTF
CDR3 DNA: TGTGCCAGCAGTCGAGATCTCTATGGCTACACCTTC

clone size: -
J gene: TRBJ2-5
D gene: -
V gene: TRBV7-9
CDR3 protein: CASSLGLVRAYQETQYF
CDR3 DNA: TGTGCCAGCAGCTTAGGATTGGTCAGGGCGTACCAAGAGACCCAGTACTTC

clone size: -
J gene: TRBJ2-5
D gene: -
V gene: TRBV7-7
CDR3 protein: CASSPGRGSIGQETQYF
CDR3 DNA: TGTGCCAGCAGCCCTGGCAGGGGTTCTATAGGGCAAGAGACCCAGTACTTC

clone size: -
J gene: TRBJ1-2
D gene: TRBD1
V gene: TRBV7-2
CDR3 protein: CASSLAERQGGYGYTF
CDR3 DNA: TGTGCCAGCAGCTTAGCGGAAAGACAGGGTGGCTATGGCTACACCTTC

clone size: once
J gene: TRBJ1-2
D gene: -
V gene: TRBV3-1/TRBV3-2
CDR3 protein: CASSHGQRSYGYTF
CDR3 DNA: TGTGCCAGCAGCCATGGACAGAGGAGCTATGGCTACACCTTC

clone size: -
J gene: TRBJ2-2
D gene: TRBD2
V gene: TRBV7-3
CDR3 protein: CASSLIAGVVAGELFF
CDR3 DNA: TGTGCCAGCAGCTTAATAGCGGGAGTGGTAGCCGGGGAGCTGTTTTTT

clone size: -
J gene: TRBJ2-5
D gene: -
V gene: TRBV6-2/TRBV6-3
CDR3 protein: CASSPQYPETQYF
CDR3 DNA: TGTGCCAGCAGTCCACAGTATCCGGAGACCCAGTACTTC

clone size: -
J gene: TRBJ1-5
D gene: -
V gene: TRBV27
CDR3 protein: CASRGLLNQPQHF
CDR3 DNA: TGTGCCAGCAGGGGGCTACTCAATCAGCCCCAGCATTTT

clone size: -
J gene: TRBJ1-5
D gene: -
V gene: TRBV28
CDR3 protein: CASRVEEGSNQPQHF
CDR3 DNA: TGTGCCAGCAGGGTAGAGGAGGGAAGCAATCAGCCCCAGCATTTT

clone size: -
J gene: TRBJ1-2
D gene: TRBD1
V gene: TRBV4-3
CDR3 protein: CASSQDVDRDYGYTF
CDR3 DNA: TGCGCCAGCAGCCAAGATGTGGACAGGGATTATGGCTACACCTTC

clone size: -
J gene: TRBJ1-4
D gene: -
V gene: TRBV20-1
CDR3 protein: CSALTGEKLFF
CDR3 DNA: TGCAGTGCCCTGACAGGTGAAAAACTGTTTTTT

clone size: -
J gene: TRBJ1-6
D gene: TRBD1
V gene: TRBV28
CDR3 protein: CASSGQGNFNSPLHF
CDR3 DNA: TGTGCCAGCAGCGGACAGGGCAACTTTAATTCACCCCTCCACTTT

clone size: -
J gene: TRBJ1-5
D gene: TRBD1
V gene: TRBV6-2/TRBV6-3
CDR3 protein: CASSPGNRGTDQPQHF
CDR3 DNA: TGTGCCAGCAGCCCCGGGAACAGGGGTACTGATCAGCCCCAGCATTTT